The source of this T cell receptor beta chain is a study of beta chain features in type 1 diabetes. After removal of 5 bases from V and 9 bases from J, the junction contained 9 bases not matched to a gene. CDR1 is MNHEY, CDR2 SVGAGI, per germline. The CDR3 extends over 15 amino acids. In the case of this clone: Its matching antigen is unknown.

Study-wide points: TCRB CDR3s from Type 1 diabetes patients were moderately but significantly shorter in all four CD4+ subsets.

The investigators reverse transcribed all of the isolated RNA, so they sequenced expressed TCRB transcripts. Sequenced by immunoSEQ multiplex PCR; TCRdb stores in-frame clones only, minus some. Among around 710,000 clones, approximately 13% were seen once, and the ten largest hold around 0.12%. A single heparinised draw of approximately 0.12 L on average was taken per donor. The sequencing sample was made of naive CD4+ T cells from blood. This chain connects TRBV6-5 to TRBJ2-1; 11 bases fit TRBD1. The TCR originated in a man aged 25 to 40 with type 1 diabetes. For the CDR3, the DNA is TGTGCCAGCAGTCTGGGGACAGGGGGTCGGGGTGAGCAGTTCTTC. It encodes CASSLGTGGRGEQFF.